This is a list of T cell receptor beta chains from one sample in a study of shared clonotypes between healthy human individuals. The repertoire was sequenced with immunoSEQ multiplex PCR; TCRdb's copy has only in-frame clones and lacks some. The sample lists under 850,000 clones, around 77% seen once, with approximately 2% in the top ten. Specimen: memory CD4+ T cells sorted from blood. These receptors were obtained from a woman aged 30 to 39 in good health. Both conserved end residues are part of each CDR3. Fields, in order: clone size, J gene, CDR3 length, V gene, D gene, CDR3 protein, CDR3 DNA. The D gene is left open where the match is weak. Clone sizes are given selectively: once, few, many, or a class where the clone is expanded.

many TRBJ2-7 14 TRBV11-2 NA CASSLSQVSYEQYF TGTGCCAGCAGCTTATCACAGGTATCCTACGAGCAGTACTTC
NA TRBJ2-1 18 TRBV27 NA CASSLWGGWGRGGNEQFF TGTGCCAGCAGTTTATGGGGCGGATGGGGACGGGGCGGCAATGAGCAGTTCTTC
NA TRBJ1-1 10 TRBV29-1 NA CSVSLTEAFF TGCAGCGTTAGTTTAACTGAAGCTTTCTTT
NA TRBJ2-1 12 TRBV5-1 TRBD2 CASSWGGDEQFF TGCGCCAGCAGCTGGGGGGGAGATGAGCAGTTCTTC
NA TRBJ1-2 16 TRBV6-5 NA CASSYSAVTAAVGYTF TGTGCCAGCAGTTACTCTGCTGTGACGGCGGCTGTTGGCTACACCTTC
NA TRBJ1-1 12 TRBV19 NA CASSVKGAEAFF TGTGCCAGTAGTGTAAAGGGGGCTGAAGCTTTCTTT
NA TRBJ2-1 13 TRBV19 NA CASSRTGFNEQFF TGTGCCAGTAGTAGAACAGGGTTCAATGAGCAGTTCTTC
few TRBJ2-7 12 TRBV28 TRBD1 CATETGGYEQYF TGTGCCACCGAGACAGGGGGCTACGAGCAGTACTTC
many TRBJ2-1 15 TRBV10-2 TRBD2 CATRGTSGRDNEQFF TGCGCCACCCGAGGGACTAGCGGGCGGGACAATGAGCAGTTCTTC
NA TRBJ2-7 13 TRBV2 NA CASVPGSSYEQYF TGTGCCAGCGTCCCGGGCAGCTCCTACGAGCAGTACTTC
NA TRBJ1-3 14 TRBV28 NA CASSFARRGNTIYF TGTGCCAGCAGTTTCGCCAGGAGGGGAAACACCATATATTTT
NA TRBJ1-2 16 TRBV5-6 NA CASSFGPRQGPTGYTF TGTGCCAGCAGCTTCGGGCCCCGGCAGGGACCTACTGGCTACACCTTC
NA TRBJ2-1 12 TRBV30 NA CAWTEGIYEQFF TGTGCCTGGACGGAGGGGATCTATGAGCAGTTCTTC
NA TRBJ1-3 16 TRBV5-1 NA CASSLNLVGSGNTIYF TGCGCCAGCAGCTTAAACCTGGTGGGCTCTGGAAACACCATATATTTT
NA TRBJ2-4 12 TRBV28 NA CASSQGPREIDF TGTGCCAGCAGTCAAGGACCCCGGGAAATTGACTTC
NA TRBJ2-1 14 TRBV5-1 NA CASSLKGAYNEQFF TGCGCCAGCAGCTTGAAGGGGGCCTACAATGAGCAGTTCTTC
once TRBJ1-5 17 TRBV19 TRBD1 CASSIDGTGGPWQPQHF TGTGCCAGTAGTATAGATGGGACAGGGGGTCCGTGGCAGCCCCAGCATTTT
few TRBJ1-2 11 TRBV27 NA CASSFLGSYTF TGTGCCAGCAGTTTTCTTGGGAGCTACACCTTC
NA TRBJ1-2 16 TRBV28 NA CASSYARDGEYYGYTF TGTGCCAGCAGTTACGCCCGGGACGGCGAATACTATGGCTACACCTTC
NA TRBJ2-7 13 TRBV6-5 NA CASRKQGTYEQYF TGTGCCAGCAGAAAGCAGGGTACTTACGAGCAGTACTTC
NA TRBJ2-7 15 TRBV5-1 TRBD2 CASSDVTSGSSEQYF TGCGCCAGCAGCGATGTGACTAGCGGGAGTAGCGAGCAGTACTTC
NA TRBJ2-7 14 TRBV9 NA CASSARDSSYEQYF TGTGCCAGCAGCGCACGGGACTCCTCCTACGAGCAGTACTTC
once TRBJ2-3 16 TRBV18 NA CASSQNRGGSTDTQYF TGTGCCAGCTCTCAAAACAGGGGAGGGAGCACAGATACGCAGTATTTT
NA TRBJ1-2 13 TRBV10-2 NA CASVQALNYGYTF TGCGCCAGCGTCCAAGCCCTTAACTATGGCTACACCTTC
NA TRBJ2-1 15 TRBV27 TRBD2 CASMSGTSGYNEQFF TGTGCCAGCATGTCCGGGACTAGCGGATACAATGAGCAGTTCTTC
NA TRBJ2-1 15 TRBV6-1 NA CASSVTRDSYNEQFF TGTGCCAGCAGTGTAACTAGGGATTCCTACAATGAGCAGTTCTTC
NA TRBJ1-5 16 TRBV27 TRBD1 CASSKRGQAVNQPQHF TGTGCCAGCAGTAAACGGGGACAGGCGGTCAATCAGCCCCAGCATTTT
NA TRBJ2-2 15 TRBV6-1 NA CASSGQPANTGELFF TGTGCCAGCAGTGGGCAGCCCGCGAACACCGGGGAGCTGTTTTTT
once TRBJ1-1 14 TRBV28 TRBD1 CASYRTGRNTEAFF TGTGCCAGCTACCGGACAGGGAGGAACACTGAAGCTTTCTTT
NA TRBJ1-1 13 TRBV7-6 NA CASSPAPNTEAFF TGTGCCAGCAGCCCCGCTCCGAACACTGAAGCTTTCTTT
NA TRBJ1-1 15 TRBV5-8 NA CASSLDSGRSTEAFF TGTGCCAGCAGCTTGGACTCGGGGAGGAGCACTGAAGCTTTCTTT
few TRBJ2-7 14 TRBV10-1 TRBD1 CASSGGQSSYEQYF TGCGCCAGCAGTGGGGGACAGAGCTCCTACGAGCAGTACTTC
NA TRBJ2-2 16 TRBV2 NA CASSELGSSNTGELFF TGTGCCAGCAGTGAATTGGGGTCCTCGAACACCGGGGAGCTGTTTTTT
few TRBJ2-2 15 TRBV6-1 NA CASSEARGWTGELFF TGTGCCAGCAGTGAAGCACGGGGTTGGACCGGGGAGCTGTTTTTT
NA TRBJ1-2 13 TRBV18 NA CASSWQSGAGYTF TGTGCCAGCTCATGGCAATCAGGGGCCGGCTACACCTTC
few TRBJ2-1 14 TRBV2 TRBD2 CASRGLAAINEQFF TGTGCCAGCAGGGGACTAGCGGCTATCAATGAGCAGTTCTTC
NA TRBJ2-1 17 TRBV1 NA CTSSQDPPSDLHNEQFF TGCACCAGCAGCCAAGATCCCCCTAGCGACCTGCACAATGAGCAGTTCTTC
NA TRBJ1-1 13 TRBV7-9 NA CASSPRRDDEAFF TGTGCCAGCAGCCCCCGTAGGGATGATGAAGCTTTCTTT
NA TRBJ2-7 15 TRBV28 NA CASRSPAADSYEQYF TGTGCCAGCAGAAGCCCAGCGGCCGACTCCTACGAGCAGTACTTC
NA TRBJ1-5 14 TRBV6-6 NA CASIRELGNQPQHF TGTGCCAGCATAAGGGAATTGGGCAATCAGCCCCAGCATTTT
NA TRBJ1-2 15 TRBV6-1 NA CASRKDTQLNYGYTF TGTGCCAGCAGGAAAGACACCCAACTTAACTATGGCTACACCTTC
NA TRBJ2-7 15 TRBV6-1 TRBD2 CASSVELADSYEQYF TGTGCCAGCAGTGTAGAACTAGCGGACTCCTACGAGCAGTACTTC
few TRBJ2-1 16 TRBV14 TRBD1 CASSQRGDRDYNEQFF TGTGCCAGCAGCCAAAGGGGGGACAGGGACTACAATGAGCAGTTCTTC
NA TRBJ1-1 14 TRBV19 NA CASTTAFGGTEAFF TGTGCCAGTACTACTGCCTTTGGGGGCACTGAAGCTTTCTTT
NA TRBJ2-5 13 TRBV2 TRBD1 CASHRTGQETQYF TGTGCCAGCCACCGGACAGGCCAAGAGACCCAGTACTTC